This T cell receptor beta chain stems from a study of blood T cell repertoires in COVID-19 (dated by TCRdb to the early 2020s). At the level of the whole study: Samples from collaborators originated in the United States, Italy and Spain and spanned both the acute and convalescent phases of COVID-19. The material from the prospective study consisted of cDNA or gDNA derived from T cells, B-cell-depleted T cells, or PBMCs. Deeply sampled blood TCRbeta repertoires from subjects exposed to, actively infected with, or recovered from COVID-19 were included in the dataset. The repertoires were made available in a free public database intended to serve as a resource for research on the immune response to SARS-CoV-2. Samples were obtained from the ongoing ImmuneRACE study (first 160 participants) and from about 1,300 subjects provided by 6 global collaborators. The sample metadata nearly always contained a de-identified subject ID, COVID-19 status, age in years and sex. Where HLA class I and class II types were available, the types were taken from metadata supplied by the sample provider, not from assay-based typing.

The immunoSEQ Assay, a bias-controlled multiplex PCR, was used to amplify TCRbeta CDR3 regions from genomic DNA. The published analysis was carried out like this. Nucleated cell counts per sample were estimated from amplification of reference gene primers within the assay. Sequence reads were collapsed and filtered to measure the absolute abundance of every unique TCRbeta CDR3 rearrangement. For each sample, productive Simpson clonality was calculated as the square root of Simpson's diversity index over productive rearrangements. The table was pulled from immuneACCESS by TCRdb, which kept in-frame rearrangements only. Such tables lose some clones; where checked, under half of the loss comes from unresolved V genes, and the rest has no known cause. For V, J and clone size, that table is used; D and trimming come from the DNA. The sample table holds about 140,000 clones, of which roughly 80% were seen once. In total, the top ten clones hold 4% of the sample.

What the research found in general, with its limitations: The quantity of clinical and demographic metadata differed by source and by participant and was supplied without curation.

The sample holds one count of this clone. Its antigen specificity is not known. No much larger clonotype is one base removed from it; base qualities were not supplied. Reading from cysteine to phenylalanine, the CDR3 counts 13 amino acids. Just CDR3 DNA is preserved here, 39 bases in frame from base 1. At the junction V is shortened by 3 bases and J by 7 bases, with 10 bases in between. Via the germline V gene, CDR1 is KGHSH and CDR2 LQKENI. Each collaborating institution followed its own protocols to collect whole blood in K2EDTA tubes. For TCRbeta analysis, collaborator samples were shipped as frozen whole blood, as isolated PBMCs, or as DNA extracted from either sample type.

The chain links TRBV18 with TRBJ1-5; TRBD1 is possibly the D segment (6 matching bases). The sequence came from a woman in her sixties with acute or convalescent COVID-19. Sequenced input: peripheral blood. The DNA is TGTGCCAGCTCACCGACAGGAAGCCAGCCCCAGCATTTT. This codes for CASSPTGSQPQHF. With all but the CDR3 taken from the reference TRBV18 and TRBJ1-5 genes, the full variable domain is: NAGVMQNPRHLVRRRGQEARLRCSPMKGHSHVYWYRQLPEEGLKFMVYLQKENIIDESGMPKERFSAEFPKEGPSILRIQQVVRGDSAAYFCASSPTGSQPQHFGDGTRLSIL.